What follows are 30 T cell receptor beta chains derived from one specimen sequenced in a study of T cells in Graves' hyperthyroidism and ophthalmopathy. Using RNA transcripts as the source, TCR beta CDR3 regions were amplified. First-round RT-PCR targeting the TCR CDR3 was performed with the HTBI primer set. A single record per CDR3 protein comes from TCRdb applying MiXCR to the multiplex PCR reads. The sample records hundreds of thousands of distinct CDR3 sequences, about 14% being singletons. Sequenced material: blood. These receptor sequences come from a woman aged 50 to 65 with Graves' ophthalmopathy.

The CDR3: CASSPERPDTQYF. The CDR3 region has the DNA TGCGCCAGCAGCCCCGAACGACCAGATACGCAGTATTTT. This chain uses TRBV5-1 with TRBJ2-3; unclear D gene. The CDR3 contains 13 residues. CDR1 is SGHRS and CDR2 is YFSETQ in the germline V gene. Trimming shortened V by 4 bases and J by 4 bases, and 10 bases separated the two germline ends.

This clonotype was recorded at least ten times. CDR3 residues: CASSLARHQETQYF. CDR3 coding DNA: TGTGCCAGCAGCTTAGCTCGCCACCAAGAGACCCAGTACTTC. The gene calls are TRBV7-2 and TRBJ2-5; no firm D call. This CDR3 region has 14 residues. From germline, CDR1 is SGHTA and CDR2 FQGNSA. V lost 0 bases and J lost 0, with 5 bases in between.

The chain has TRBV7-9 and TRBJ2-7, with TRBD2 identical over 8 bases. CDR1 is SEHNR, CDR2 FQNEAQ, per germline (reference sequence). The CDR3 length is 15 residues. J gave up 5 bases and V 5 bases, and 11 bases lay outside the gene matches. The CDR3 sequence is CASSPSGGRPHEQYF. In DNA form, the CDR3 reads TGTGCCAGCAGCCCCTCTGGCGGGAGGCCCCACGAGCAGTACTTC.

This clonotype was recorded at least ten times. The chain links TRBV11-2 to TRBJ2-3; the D gene is possibly TRBD1 (6 bases). The CDR3 spans 15 residues. The V gene's germline CDR1 is SGHAT and CDR2 FQNNGV. The ends were cut back, 5 bases at V and 3 bases at J, with 15 bases in the middle. The CDR3 here is CASSPSRQGTDTQYF. The DNA of the CDR3 is TGTGCCAGCAGCCCGTCTAGGCAGGGGACAGATACGCAGTATTTT.

This clonotype was seen repeatedly, ten times or more. This chain uses TRBV10-3 with TRBJ2-1; 9 bases are a match to TRBD2. CDR3 length: 16 amino acids. Germline values: CDR1 ENHRY, CDR2 SYGVKD. J gave up 4 bases and V 6 bases, and 10 bases lay outside the gene matches. This CDR3 is CAIRDPRGGSYNEQFF. The DNA for the CDR3 is TGTGCCATCAGAGACCCGCGGGGGGGTTCGTACAATGAGCAGTTCTTC.

This clonotype showed up many times. This sequence joins TRBV7-2 and TRBJ2-7; weak D call: TRBD1 (5 bases). V was cut by 5 bases and J by 3 bases, with 17 bases left in between. Germline lookup yields CDR1 SGHTA and CDR2 FQGNSA. There are 15 residues in the CDR3. The CDR3 region has the DNA TGTGCCAGCAGCCCCTCTGTGGGGCTTGTCTACGAGCAGTACTTC. As protein: CASSPSVGLVYEQYF.

In regard to this clonotype: This could be a read error, since a much larger clone is one nucleotide away. A read error is likely, as this CDR3 ends without the conserved phenylalanine or tryptophan. This sequence joins TRBV2 and TRBJ2-3; TRBD2 is a possible D gene (5 bases). Germline CDR1 is SNHLY and CDR2 is FYNNEI. V was shortened by 0 bases and J by 0 bases, with 13 bases between the two germline ends. CDR3 length: 17 amino acids. Here the CDR3 reads CASSEALRGFSTDTQYS. The CDR3 region has the DNA TGTGCCAGCAGTGAAGCGCTTCGGGGTTTTAGCACAGATACGCAGTATTCT.

This clonotype was detected a few times. CDR3 sequence reads: CASSFSVGQVDSYEQYF. The DNA of the CDR3 is TGTGCCAGCAGTTTTTCTGTGGGACAGGTCGACTCCTACGAGCAGTACTTC. This sequence joins TRBV28 and TRBJ2-7, with TRBD1 matching 8 bases. Germline loops: CDR1 MDHEN, CDR2 SYDVKM. With V trimmed by 3 bases and J by 0 bases, 10 bases remained unmatched. The CDR3 has 17 amino acids. The variable domain in full, completed from reference TRBV28 and TRBJ2-7, reads DVKVTQSSRYLVKRTGEKVFLECVQDMDHENMFWYRQDPGLGLRLIYFSYDVKMKEKGDIPEGYSVSREKKERFSLILESASTNQTSMYLCASSFSVGQVDSYEQYFGPGTRLTVT.

A word on this clonotype: This could be a read error, since a much larger clone is one nucleotide away. V usage is TRBV20-1 and J usage is TRBJ1-1; weak D call: TRBD1 (5 bases). Trimming removed 3 bases at V and 7 bases at J, with 12 bases between. The CDR3 is made up of 12 amino acids. The germline V gene has CDR1 DFQATT and CDR2 SNEGSKA (reference sequence). The CDR3 region has the DNA TGCAGTGCTAGGAGAGGGGAAGGTGAAGCTTTCTTT. Translation: CSARRGEGEAFF.

This clonotype was seen ten or more times. J is TRBJ2-3 and V is TRBV30; 7 nucleotides match TRBD1. J lost 0 bases, V lost 4 bases, and 7 bases had no gene match. The CDR3 consists of 15 residues. Germline CDR1 is GTSNPN and CDR2 is SVGIG (reference sequence). In DNA, the CDR3 is TGTGCCTGGACCCCAGGGACAGCTAGCACAGATACGCAGTATTTT. It translates to CAWTPGTASTDTQYF.

This clonotype was found many times. This rearrangement joins TRBV15 to TRBJ1-6; D is ambiguous. Germline CDR1 reads LNHNV; CDR2 reads YYDKDF (reference sequence). V gave up 0 bases and J gave up 10 bases, with 7 bases separating them. This CDR3 is built from 13 residues. The CDR3 is CATSRDLRSPLHF. DNA for the CDR3: TGTGCCACCAGCAGAGATCTGCGGTCACCCCTCCACTTT.

This clonotype was counted at least ten times. V usage is TRBV30 and J usage is TRBJ1-4, with D maybe TRBD1 (6 bases). CDR3 size: 16 residues. Germline lookup yields CDR1 GTSNPN and CDR2 SVGIG (reference sequence). The V and J ends lost 6 bases and 3 bases respectively, with 20 bases between them. The CDR3 sequence: CACLIQQGSANEKLFF. CDR3 DNA sequence: TGTGCCTGCTTAATCCAACAGGGCAGCGCTAATGAAAAACTGTTTTTT.

This clonotype was observed at least ten times. The rearrangement joins TRBV2 to TRBJ2-5; a weak D match, TRBD1 (6 bases). Trimming removed 4 bases from V and 2 bases from J, with 14 bases in between. Germline CDR1 SNHLY, CDR2 FYNNEI. This CDR3 comprises 15 residues. CDR3 residues: CASSATGRGQETQYF. In DNA, the CDR3 is TGTGCCAGCAGTGCAACAGGGAGAGGACAAGAGACCCAGTACTTC.

In its sample, this clonotype was seen a few times. The chain joins TRBV14 to TRBJ1-6; D is perhaps TRBD1 (5 bases). There are 12 residues in the CDR3. CDR1 is SGHDN and CDR2 is FVKESK in the germline V gene. V was cut by 4 bases and J by 10 bases, with 8 bases left in between. CDR3 in DNA: TGTGCCAGCAGCCTGGGACCCTCACCCCTCCACTTT. Translated, it gives CASSLGPSPLHF.

This clonotype was recorded at least ten times. V gene TRBV24-1 combines with J gene TRBJ2-7, with a tentative D call TRBD2 (5 bases). The V and J ends lost 4 bases and 2 bases respectively, with 20 bases between them. The germline gives CDR1 KGHDR, CDR2 SFDVKD. The CDR3 runs 17 residues. CDR3 loop: CATSDQFGGRTAYEQYF. DNA of the CDR3: TGTGCCACCAGTGACCAATTCGGCGGACGGACTGCCTACGAGCAGTACTTC.

This clonotype was counted at least ten times. V is TRBV5-1 and J is TRBJ2-3; TRBD1 matches 8 bases. Per the germline V gene, CDR1 is SGHRS and CDR2 is YFSETQ. V dropped 4 bases and J dropped 0; count of bases not matched to a gene: 13. The CDR3 is made up of 18 amino acids. The DNA for the CDR3 is TGCGCCAGCAGCATTGGACAGGGCTCCTTCTCTAGCACAGATACGCAGTATTTT. Translated: CASSIGQGSFSSTDTQYF.

There are many counts of this clonotype. V and J are TRBV3-1 and TRBJ1-2; weak D call: TRBD1 (6 bases). CDR1 and CDR2 from the germline V gene are LGHDT and YNNKEL (reference sequence). V was pared by 3 bases and J by 4 bases, with 9 bases between. The CDR3 is made up of 13 amino acids. CDR3 in amino acids: CASSQGGSYGYTF. The CDR3 bases are TGTGCCAGCAGCCAGGGGGGCTCCTATGGCTACACCTTC.

Ten or more counts support this clonotype. The CDR3 region has the DNA TGTGCCAGCAGCTCCTCCTTCAGCAATGAGCAGTTCTTC. It encodes CASSSSFSNEQFF. The chain is built from TRBV7-2 and TRBJ2-1; D unresolved. The germline V and J ends were trimmed by 4 bases and 6 bases, with 10 bases remaining between them. The CDR3 is made up of 13 amino acids. Germline lookup yields CDR1 SGHTA and CDR2 FQGNSA. Combining the CDR3 with reference TRBV7-2 and TRBJ2-1 gives the whole variable domain GAGVSQSPSNKVTEKGKDVELRCDPISGHTALYWYRQSLGQGLEFLIYFQGNSAPDKSGLPSDRFSAERTGGSVSTLTIQRTQQEDSAVYLCASSSSFSNEQFFGPGTRLTVL.

The sample holds a few counts of this clonotype. V gene TRBV7-2 combines with J gene TRBJ2-7; TRBD2 is a possible D gene (6 bases). CDR3 length: 14 amino acids. Germline V gene data show CDR1 as SGHTA and CDR2 as FQGNSA. Between the trimmed V and J ends, which lost 3 bases and 3 bases, there was a span of 12 bases. CDR3 protein: CASSLGDSNYEQYF. In nucleotides, the CDR3 is TGTGCCAGCAGCTTGGGGGACTCCAACTACGAGCAGTACTTC.

This clonotype was seen many times. The chain couples TRBV24-1 to TRBJ2-7; possible D gene TRBD1, 5 bases. The length of the CDR3 is 13 residues. The V and J ends lost 0 bases and 3 bases respectively, with 5 bases between them. CDR1 KGHDR and CDR2 SFDVKD come from the germline V gene. The CDR3, as DNA: TGTGCCACCAGTGATTTGAGGGGCTACGAGCAGTACTTC. As protein: CATSDLRGYEQYF.

This clonotype was found many times. V gene TRBV12-5 combines with J gene TRBJ2-4; D remains ambiguous. Trimming removed 2 bases from V and 3 bases from J, with 17 bases in between. The CDR3 has 17 amino acids. In germline, CDR1 is LGHNT, CDR2 FRNRAP. The CDR3 loop is CASGLMGNGVGKNIQYF. Written as DNA, the CDR3 is TGTGCTAGTGGTTTGATGGGCAACGGAGTCGGCAAAAACATTCAGTACTTC.

This clonotype was counted at least ten times. This chain connects TRBV20-1 to TRBJ2-1, with TRBD2 as a possible D gene (5 bases). V lost 1 base and J 3 bases, leaving 10 bases between the germline ends. Per germline, CDR1 DFQATT and CDR2 SNEGSKA (reference sequence). This CDR3 has 14 residues. CDR3 sequence: CSARVPGIYNEQFF. For the CDR3, the DNA is TGCAGTGCTAGAGTTCCCGGGATCTACAATGAGCAGTTCTTC.

The chain uses TRBV20-1 and TRBJ2-1; 7 bases map to TRBD2. The length of the CDR3 is 13 residues. V lost 2 bases and J lost 8; bases outside the gene matches: 6. Germline assignment: CDR1 DFQATT and CDR2 SNEGSKA (reference sequence). CDR3: CSARKGLLYEQFF. The CDR3 region has the DNA TGCAGTGCTAGAAAGGGACTATTATATGAGCAGTTCTTC.

The chain carries TRBV7-3 and TRBJ1-3, with a tentative D call TRBD1 (5 bases). The V end was cut by 1 base, the J end by 9 bases, with 13 bases between. Germline lookup yields CDR1 SGHTA and CDR2 FQGTGA. The CDR3 runs 14 residues. DNA for the CDR3: TGTGCCAGCAGCTTAAAGGGGAGGAAAGGCACCATATATTTT. Residues: CASSLKGRKGTIYF.

This clonotype has a handful of counts. CDR3 in DNA: TGTGCCAGCAGCCACCGACTCAACACCGGGGAGCTGTTTTTT. It yields the protein CASSHRLNTGELFF. The chain links TRBV7-8 to TRBJ2-2; D is unclear. The CDR3 contains 14 residues. Germline lookup yields CDR1 SGHVS and CDR2 FQNEAQ. With 5 bases removed from V and 2 bases from J, the gap between germline ends came to 9 bases.

This clonotype was picked up a small number of times. The rearrangement links TRBV7-3 to TRBJ1-1; the D gene is possibly TRBD1 (6 bases). Trimming took 5 bases from V and 5 from J, leaving 18 bases between them. CDR3 length: 15 amino acids. CDR1 is SGHTA, CDR2 FQGTGA, per germline. The CDR3 sequence: CASSPGSGEGTEAFF. The CDR3 DNA reads TGTGCCAGCAGCCCCGGATCAGGGGAGGGGACTGAAGCTTTCTTT.

This chain uses TRBV28 with TRBJ2-7, with D possibly matching TRBD2 (5 bases). Germline V gives CDR1 MDHEN, CDR2 SYDVKM. Trimming cost V 8 bases and J 1 base, with 12 bases left between them. This CDR3 region has 13 residues. This CDR3 is CASGGGFSYEQYF. The CDR3 DNA reads as TGTGCCAGCGGTGGAGGCTTTTCCTACGAGCAGTACTTC.

This clonotype was seen many times. The V and J genes are TRBV20-1 and TRBJ1-1; D is unresolved. The germline CDR1 and CDR2 sequences are DFQATT and SNEGSKA (reference sequence). Trimming removed 5 bases from V and 1 base from J, with 14 bases in between. The CDR3 contains 14 residues. CDR3: CSAYLNGKNTEAFF. CDR3 nucleotides: TGCAGTGCTTACTTAAACGGGAAGAACACTGAAGCTTTCTTT.

This clonotype has only a few counts. The rearrangement uses TRBV4-2 and TRBJ2-2; D possibly matches TRBD1 or TRBD2 (5 bases each). V lost 1 base and J lost 6, with 15 bases in between. The germline gives CDR1 LGHNA, CDR2 YNFKEQ. The CDR3 has 16 amino acids. The CDR3 sequence: CASSQGYGGAAGELFF. The CDR3 DNA reads as TGTGCCAGCAGCCAAGGATATGGGGGAGCGGCCGGGGAGCTGTTTTTT.

This clonotype was seen at least ten times. V usage is TRBV30 and J usage is TRBJ1-3; D remains ambiguous. CDR3 length: 15 residues. From germline, CDR1 is GTSNPN and CDR2 SVGIG (reference sequence). The CDR3 DNA is TGTGCTGCAGCCGGACGAGGCAACTCTGGAAACACCATATATTTT. The encoded protein is CAAAGRGNSGNTIYF.